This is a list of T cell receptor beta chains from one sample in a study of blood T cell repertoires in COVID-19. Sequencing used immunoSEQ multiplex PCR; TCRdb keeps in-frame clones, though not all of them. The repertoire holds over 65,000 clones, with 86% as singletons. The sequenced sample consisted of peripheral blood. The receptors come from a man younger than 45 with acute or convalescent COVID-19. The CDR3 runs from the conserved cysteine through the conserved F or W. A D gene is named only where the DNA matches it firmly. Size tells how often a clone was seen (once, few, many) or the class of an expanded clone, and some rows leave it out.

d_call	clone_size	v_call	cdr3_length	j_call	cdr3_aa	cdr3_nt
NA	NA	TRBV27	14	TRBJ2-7	CASKTHRAELEQYF	TGTGCCAGCAAAACCCACAGGGCTGAACTCGAGCAGTACTTC
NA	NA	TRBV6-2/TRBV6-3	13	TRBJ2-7	CASSYDGLTEQYF	TGTGCCAGCAGTTACGACGGACTTACCGAGCAGTACTTC
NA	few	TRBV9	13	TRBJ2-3	CASSVGSTDTQYF	TGTGCCAGCAGCGTCGGTAGCACAGATACGCAGTATTTT
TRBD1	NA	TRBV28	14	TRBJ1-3	CASSLDRAGNTIYF	TGTGCCAGCAGTTTAGACAGGGCTGGAAACACCATATATTTT
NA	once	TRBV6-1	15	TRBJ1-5	CASSEWGRINQPQHF	TGTGCCAGCAGTGAATGGGGCCGGATCAATCAGCCCCAGCATTTT
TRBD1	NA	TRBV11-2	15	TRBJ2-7	CASSTNSDRAYEQYF	TGTGCCAGCAGCACTAACTCCGACAGGGCCTACGAGCAGTACTTC
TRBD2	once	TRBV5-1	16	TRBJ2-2	CASSPPGTRRTGELFF	TGCGCCAGCAGCCCCCCCGGGACTAGACGAACCGGGGAGCTGTTTTTT
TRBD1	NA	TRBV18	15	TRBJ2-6	CASSPQGAGANVLTF	TGTGCCAGCTCACCCCAGGGGGCTGGGGCCAACGTCCTGACTTTC
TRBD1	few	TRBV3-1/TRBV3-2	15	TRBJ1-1	CASSLRDRKNTEAFF	TGTGCCAGCAGCCTCCGGGACAGAAAGAACACTGAAGCTTTCTTT
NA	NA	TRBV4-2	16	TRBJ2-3	CASSQDLAHALGTQYF	TGTGCCAGCAGCCAAGATCTAGCACATGCACTAGGTACGCAGTATTTT
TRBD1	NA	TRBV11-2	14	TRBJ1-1	CASSRGQVYRDTFF	TGTGCCAGCAGCCGTGGACAGGTTTATAGAGACACTTTCTTT
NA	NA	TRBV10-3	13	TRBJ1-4	CANSGALNEKLFF	TGTGCCAACAGTGGAGCCCTTAATGAAAAACTGTTTTTT
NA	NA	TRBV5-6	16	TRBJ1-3	CASSPPRTLSGNTIYF	TGTGCCAGCAGCCCCCCCCGGACACTCTCTGGAAACACCATATATTTT
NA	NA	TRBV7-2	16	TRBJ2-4	CASSSLNPGLGNIQYF	TGTGCCAGCAGCTCCCTAAACCCGGGACTCGGAAACATTCAGTACTTC
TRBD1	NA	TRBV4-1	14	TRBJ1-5	CASSRQGSNQPQHF	TGCGCCAGCAGCCGACAGGGAAGCAATCAGCCCCAGCATTTT
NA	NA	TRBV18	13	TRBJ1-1	CASSPPSGTEAFF	TGTGCCAGCTCACCACCCTCGGGCACTGAAGCTTTCTTT
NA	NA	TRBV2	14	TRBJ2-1	CASMVGSSYNEQFF	TGTGCCAGCATGGTTGGGAGCTCCTACAATGAGCAGTTCTTC
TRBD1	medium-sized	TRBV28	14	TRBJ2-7	CASSQTGGEGEQYF	TGTGCCAGCAGCCAGACAGGGGGCGAGGGCGAGCAGTACTTC
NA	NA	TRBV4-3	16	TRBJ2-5	CASSQFGGSPQETQYF	TGCGCCAGCAGCCAATTTGGGGGGAGTCCCCAAGAGACCCAGTACTTC
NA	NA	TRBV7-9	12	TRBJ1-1	CASSLLGGDAFF	TGTGCCAGCAGCCTACTAGGCGGAGACGCTTTCTTT
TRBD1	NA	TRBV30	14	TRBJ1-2	CAERDRSLSYGYTF	TGTGCCGAGAGGGACAGGTCCCTATCCTATGGCTACACCTTC
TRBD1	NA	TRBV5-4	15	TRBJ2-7	CASSSRDRGDYEQYF	TGTGCCAGCAGCTCACGGGACAGGGGGGACTACGAGCAGTACTTC
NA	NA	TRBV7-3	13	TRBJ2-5	CASSLTFQETQYF	TGTGCCAGCAGCTTGACATTCCAAGAGACCCAGTACTTC
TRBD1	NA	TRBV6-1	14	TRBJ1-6	CASSDRGRNSPLHF	TGTGCCAGCAGTGACAGGGGGCGGAATTCACCCCTCCACTTT
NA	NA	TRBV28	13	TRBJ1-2	CASSLSRGYGYTF	TGTGCCAGCAGTTTATCCAGGGGCTATGGCTACACCTTC
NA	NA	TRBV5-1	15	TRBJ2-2	CASQGRGENTGELFF	TGCGCCAGCCAGGGGCGTGGGGAGAACACCGGGGAGCTGTTTTTT
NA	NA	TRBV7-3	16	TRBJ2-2	CASSQRSNRGTGELFF	TGTGCCAGCAGCCAAAGGAGTAACCGGGGCACCGGGGAGCTGTTTTTT
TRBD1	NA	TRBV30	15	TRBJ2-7	CAWKRETGGWNEQYF	TGTGCCTGGAAAAGAGAGACAGGGGGTTGGAACGAGCAGTACTTC
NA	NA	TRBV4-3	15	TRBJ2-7	CASSQDPYVSYEQYF	TGCGCCAGCAGCCAAGATCCGTATGTCTCCTACGAGCAGTACTTC
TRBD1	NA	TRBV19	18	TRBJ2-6	CASSPGGQAYSGANVLTF	TGTGCCAGTAGCCCCGGCGGACAGGCCTACTCTGGGGCCAACGTCCTGACTTTC
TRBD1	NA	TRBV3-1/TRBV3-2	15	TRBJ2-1	CASSQPGQGYNEQFF	TGTGCCAGCAGCCAACCGGGACAGGGGTACAATGAGCAGTTCTTC
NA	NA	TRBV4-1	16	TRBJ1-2	CASSPHSQGGAPGYTF	TGCGCCAGCAGCCCCCATTCGCAGGGCGGAGCCCCCGGCTACACCTTC
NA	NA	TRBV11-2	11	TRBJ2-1	CASSSTHEQFF	TGTGCCAGCAGCTCTACCCATGAGCAGTTCTTC
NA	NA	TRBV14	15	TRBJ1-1	CASSHLGEGGTEAFF	TGTGCCAGCAGCCACCTGGGGGAGGGAGGGACTGAAGCTTTCTTT
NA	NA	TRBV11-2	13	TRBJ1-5	CASSLGGGQPQHF	TGTGCCAGCAGCTTAGGTGGCGGTCAGCCCCAGCATTTT
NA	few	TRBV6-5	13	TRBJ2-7	CASSTGFHDEQYF	TGTGCCAGCAGTACAGGGTTTCATGACGAGCAGTACTTC
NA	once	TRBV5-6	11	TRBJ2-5	CASSFRETQYF	TGTGCCAGCAGCTTCCGTGAGACCCAGTACTTC
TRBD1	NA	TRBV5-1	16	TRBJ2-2	CASSSRGQGGTGELFF	TGCGCCAGCAGCTCTCGGGGACAGGGCGGCACCGGGGAGCTGTTTTTT